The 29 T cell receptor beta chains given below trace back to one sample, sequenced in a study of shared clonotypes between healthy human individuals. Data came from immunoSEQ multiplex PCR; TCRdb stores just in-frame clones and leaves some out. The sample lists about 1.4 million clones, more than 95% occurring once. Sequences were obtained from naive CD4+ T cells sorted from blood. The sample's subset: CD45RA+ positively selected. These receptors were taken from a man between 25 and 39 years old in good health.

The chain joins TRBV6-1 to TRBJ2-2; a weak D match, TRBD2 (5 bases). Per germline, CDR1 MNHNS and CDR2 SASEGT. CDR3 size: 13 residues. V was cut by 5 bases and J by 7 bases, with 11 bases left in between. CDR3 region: CASSPYGVGELFF. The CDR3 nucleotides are TGTGCCAGCAGTCCCTACGGGGTCGGGGAGCTGTTTTTT.

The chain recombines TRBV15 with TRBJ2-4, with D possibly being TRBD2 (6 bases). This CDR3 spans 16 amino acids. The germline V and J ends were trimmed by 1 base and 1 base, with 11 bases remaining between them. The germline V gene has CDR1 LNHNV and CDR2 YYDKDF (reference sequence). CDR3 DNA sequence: TGTGCCACCAGCAGAGGGGCGGGGCCGGCCAAAAACATTCAGTACTTC. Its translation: CATSRGAGPAKNIQYF.

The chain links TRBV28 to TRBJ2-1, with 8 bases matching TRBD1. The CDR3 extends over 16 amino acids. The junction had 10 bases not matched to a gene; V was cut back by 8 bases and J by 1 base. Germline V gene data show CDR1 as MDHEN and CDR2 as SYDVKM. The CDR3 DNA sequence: TGTGCCAGCCTGGTGACAGGGGTCAGTTCCTACAATGAGCAGTTCTTC. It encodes CASLVTGVSSYNEQFF.

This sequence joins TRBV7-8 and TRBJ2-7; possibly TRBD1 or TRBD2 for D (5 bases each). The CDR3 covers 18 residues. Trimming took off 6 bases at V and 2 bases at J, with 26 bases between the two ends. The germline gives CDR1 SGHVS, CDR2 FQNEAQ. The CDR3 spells CASSNKARDLQIAYEQYF. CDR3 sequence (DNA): TGTGCCAGCAGTAACAAAGCTCGGGACCTACAAATCGCCTACGAGCAGTACTTC. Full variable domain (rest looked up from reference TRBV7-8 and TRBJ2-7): GAGVSQSPRYKVAKRGQDVALRCDPISGHVSLFWYQQALGQGPEFLTYFQNEAQLDKSGLPSDRFFAERPEGSVSTLKIQRTQQEDSAVYLCASSNKARDLQIAYEQYFGPGTRLTVT.

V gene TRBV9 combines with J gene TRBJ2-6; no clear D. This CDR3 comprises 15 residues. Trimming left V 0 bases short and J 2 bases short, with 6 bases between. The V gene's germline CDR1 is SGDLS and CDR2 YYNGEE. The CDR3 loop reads CASSVETPGANVLTF. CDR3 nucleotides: TGTGCCAGCAGCGTAGAGACTCCTGGGGCCAACGTCCTGACTTTC.

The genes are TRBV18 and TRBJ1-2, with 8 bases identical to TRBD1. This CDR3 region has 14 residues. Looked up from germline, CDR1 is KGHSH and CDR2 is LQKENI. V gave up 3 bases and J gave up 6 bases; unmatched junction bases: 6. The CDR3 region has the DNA TGTGCCAGCTCACCGAGCAGGGGGCTTGATGGCTACACCTTC. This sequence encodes CASSPSRGLDGYTF.

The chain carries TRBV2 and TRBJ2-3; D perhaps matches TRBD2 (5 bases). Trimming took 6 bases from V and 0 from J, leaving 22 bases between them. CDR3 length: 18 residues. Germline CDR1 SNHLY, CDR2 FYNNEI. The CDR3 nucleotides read TGTGCCAGCAGCGACCACCGCATAGCGTTTCCTAGCACAGATACGCAGTATTTT. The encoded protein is CASSDHRIAFPSTDTQYF.

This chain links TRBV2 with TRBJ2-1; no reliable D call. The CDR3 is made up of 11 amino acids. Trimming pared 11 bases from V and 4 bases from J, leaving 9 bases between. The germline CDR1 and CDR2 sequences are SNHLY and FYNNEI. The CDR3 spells CAFGEYNEQFF. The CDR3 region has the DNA TGTGCCTTCGGAGAGTACAATGAGCAGTTCTTC.

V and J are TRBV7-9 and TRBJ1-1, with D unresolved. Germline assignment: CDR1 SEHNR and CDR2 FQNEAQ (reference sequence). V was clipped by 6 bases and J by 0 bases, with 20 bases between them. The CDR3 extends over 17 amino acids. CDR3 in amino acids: CASRQRESSIVNTEAFF. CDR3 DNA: TGTGCCAGCAGACAAAGGGAGAGTAGTATCGTGAACACTGAAGCTTTCTTT. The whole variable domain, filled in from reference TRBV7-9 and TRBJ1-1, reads DTGVSQNPRHKITKRGQNVTFRCDPISEHNRLYWYRQTLGQGPEFLTYFQNEAQLEKSRLLSDRFSAERPKGSFSTLEIQRTEQGDSAMYLCASRQRESSIVNTEAFFGQGTRLTVV.

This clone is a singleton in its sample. The chain's CDR3 is CASSPLIVAGISSGANVLTF. The CDR3 bases are TGTGCCAGCTCACCATTGATAGTAGCAGGGATTTCATCTGGGGCCAACGTCCTGACTTTC. The chain is built from TRBV18 and TRBJ2-6; maybe TRBD1 (5 bases). With 2 bases removed from V and 1 base from J, the gap between germline ends came to 21 bases. The V gene's germline CDR1 is KGHSH and CDR2 LQKENI. CDR3 length: 20 residues.

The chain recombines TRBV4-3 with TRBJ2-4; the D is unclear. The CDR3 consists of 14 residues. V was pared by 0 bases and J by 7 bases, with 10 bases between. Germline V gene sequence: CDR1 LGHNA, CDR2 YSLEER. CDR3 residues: CASSQDASVNIQYF. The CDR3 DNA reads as TGCGCCAGCAGCCAAGACGCTTCCGTGAACATTCAGTACTTC.

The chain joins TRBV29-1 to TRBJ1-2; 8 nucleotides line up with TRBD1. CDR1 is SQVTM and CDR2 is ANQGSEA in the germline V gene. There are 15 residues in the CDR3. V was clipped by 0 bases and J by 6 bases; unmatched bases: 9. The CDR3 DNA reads TGCAGCGTTGAAGACGGTACGACAGGGGTTGATGGCTACACCTTC. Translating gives CSVEDGTTGVDGYTF.

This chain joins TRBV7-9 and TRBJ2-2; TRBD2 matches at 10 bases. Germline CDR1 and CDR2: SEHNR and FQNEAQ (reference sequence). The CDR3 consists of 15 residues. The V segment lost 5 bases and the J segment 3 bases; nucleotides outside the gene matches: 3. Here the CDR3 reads CASSRLAGDTGELFF. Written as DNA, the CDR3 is TGTGCCAGCAGCAGACTAGCGGGTGACACCGGGGAGCTGTTTTTT.

CDR3 protein: CASSRKTGAGEAFF. CDR3 sequence (DNA): TGTGCCAGCAGTCGAAAGACAGGAGCTGGTGAAGCTTTCTTT. The V call is TRBV6-1, the J call TRBJ1-1; possibly TRBD1 for D (6 bases). Germline V lookup: CDR1 MNHNS, CDR2 SASEGT. With 5 bases removed from V and 7 bases from J, the gap between germline ends came to 17 bases. This CDR3 is built from 14 residues.

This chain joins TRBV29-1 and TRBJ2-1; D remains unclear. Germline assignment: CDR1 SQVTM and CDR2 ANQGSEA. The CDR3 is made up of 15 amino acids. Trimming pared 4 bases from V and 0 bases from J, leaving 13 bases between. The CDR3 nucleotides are TGCAGCGTTGTGAGTGCGGTGAGCTCCTACAATGAGCAGTTCTTC. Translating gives CSVVSAVSSYNEQFF.

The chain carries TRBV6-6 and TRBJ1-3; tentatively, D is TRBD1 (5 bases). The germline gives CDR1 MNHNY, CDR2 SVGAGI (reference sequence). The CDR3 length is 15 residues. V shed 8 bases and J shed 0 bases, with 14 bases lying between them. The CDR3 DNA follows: TGTGCCAGCTCCCACGGGGGTAACTCTGGAAACACCATATATTTT. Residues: CASSHGGNSGNTIYF.

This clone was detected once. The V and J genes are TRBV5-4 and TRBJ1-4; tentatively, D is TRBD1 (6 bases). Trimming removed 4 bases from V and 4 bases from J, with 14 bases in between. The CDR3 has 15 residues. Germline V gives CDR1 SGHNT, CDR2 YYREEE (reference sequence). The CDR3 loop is CASSPWTADNEKLFF. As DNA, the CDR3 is TGTGCCAGCAGCCCGTGGACAGCCGATAATGAAAAACTGTTTTTT.

The CDR3 DNA reads as TGTGCCAGCAGCCGACCAGGGGGCTCCTACAATGAGCAGTTCTTC. As protein: CASSRPGGSYNEQFF. The V call is TRBV14, the J call TRBJ2-1; 7 bases match TRBD1. In germline, CDR1 is SGHDN, CDR2 FVKESK. The V and J ends lost 4 bases and 0 bases, in that order; junction bases with no gene match: 3. The CDR3 extends over 15 amino acids.

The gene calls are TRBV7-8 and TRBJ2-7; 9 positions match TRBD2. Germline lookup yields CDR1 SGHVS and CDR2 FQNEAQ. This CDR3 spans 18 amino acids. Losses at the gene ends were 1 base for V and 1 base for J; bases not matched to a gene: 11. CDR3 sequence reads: CASSLGTGASGMSYEQYF. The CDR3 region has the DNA TGTGCCAGCAGCTTAGGGACTGGGGCTAGCGGGATGTCCTACGAGCAGTACTTC.

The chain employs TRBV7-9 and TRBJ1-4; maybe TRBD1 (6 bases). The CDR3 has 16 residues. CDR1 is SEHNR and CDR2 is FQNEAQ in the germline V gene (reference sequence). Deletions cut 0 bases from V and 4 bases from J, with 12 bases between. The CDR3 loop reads CASSLADRTSNEKLFF. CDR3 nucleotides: TGTGCCAGCAGCTTAGCCGACAGGACCAGTAATGAAAAACTGTTTTTT.

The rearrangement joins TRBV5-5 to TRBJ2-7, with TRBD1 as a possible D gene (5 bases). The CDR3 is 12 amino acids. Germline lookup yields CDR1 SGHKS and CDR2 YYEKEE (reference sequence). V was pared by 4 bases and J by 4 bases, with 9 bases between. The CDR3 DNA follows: TGTGCCAGCAGCACAGGAGATTACGAGCAGTACTTC. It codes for CASSTGDYEQYF.

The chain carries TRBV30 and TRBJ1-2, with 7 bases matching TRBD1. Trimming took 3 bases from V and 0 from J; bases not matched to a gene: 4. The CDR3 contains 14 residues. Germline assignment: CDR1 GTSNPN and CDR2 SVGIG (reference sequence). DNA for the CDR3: TGTGCCTGGAGCCGGGACAGTTCTAACTATGGCTACACCTTC. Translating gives CAWSRDSSNYGYTF.

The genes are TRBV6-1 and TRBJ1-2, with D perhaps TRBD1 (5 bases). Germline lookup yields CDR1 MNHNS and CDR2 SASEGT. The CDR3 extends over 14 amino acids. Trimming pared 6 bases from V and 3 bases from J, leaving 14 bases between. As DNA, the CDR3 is TGTGCCAGCAGGGATACAGGAGTTGACTATGGCTACACCTTC. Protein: CASRDTGVDYGYTF.

DNA for the CDR3: TGTGCCAGCAGTCCCGGGACAGGGGGCCGAAACACCATATATTTT. This sequence encodes CASSPGTGGRNTIYF. This chain uses TRBV2 with TRBJ1-3; 12 bases agree with TRBD1. Germline assignment: CDR1 SNHLY and CDR2 FYNNEI. V was pared by 5 bases and J by 5 bases, with 4 bases of the junction left unmatched. The CDR3 spans 15 residues.

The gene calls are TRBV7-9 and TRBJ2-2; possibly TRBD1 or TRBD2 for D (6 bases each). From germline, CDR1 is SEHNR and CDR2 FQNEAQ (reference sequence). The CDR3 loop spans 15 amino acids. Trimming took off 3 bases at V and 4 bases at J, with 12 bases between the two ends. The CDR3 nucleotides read TGTGCCAGCAGCTTTGAGGGGGGCATCACCGGGGAGCTGTTTTTT. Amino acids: CASSFEGGITGELFF. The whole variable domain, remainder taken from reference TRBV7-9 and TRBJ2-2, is DTGVSQNPRHKITKRGQNVTFRCDPISEHNRLYWYRQTLGQGPEFLTYFQNEAQLEKSRLLSDRFSAERPKGSFSTLEIQRTEQGDSAMYLCASSFEGGITGELFFGEGSRLTVL.

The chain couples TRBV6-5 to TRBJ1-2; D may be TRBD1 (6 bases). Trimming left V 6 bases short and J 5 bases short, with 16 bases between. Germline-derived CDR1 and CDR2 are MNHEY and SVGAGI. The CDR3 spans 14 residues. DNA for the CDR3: TGTGCCAGCAGGAACAACGACAGGAATTATGGCTACACCTTC. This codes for CASRNNDRNYGYTF.

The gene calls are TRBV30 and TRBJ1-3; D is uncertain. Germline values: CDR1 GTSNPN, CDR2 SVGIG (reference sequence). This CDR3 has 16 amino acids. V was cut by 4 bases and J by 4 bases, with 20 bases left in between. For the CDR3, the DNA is TGTGCCTGGACTTCTGTACCAGTTTCTGGAGGAAACACCATATATTTT. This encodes CAWTSVPVSGGNTIYF.

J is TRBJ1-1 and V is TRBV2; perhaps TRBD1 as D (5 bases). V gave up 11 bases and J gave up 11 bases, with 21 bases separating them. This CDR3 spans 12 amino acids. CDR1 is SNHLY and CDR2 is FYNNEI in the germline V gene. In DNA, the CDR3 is TGTGCCTCCAGTACTCGGGGCCCATTCGCTTTCTTT. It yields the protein CASSTRGPFAFF.

CDR3 residues: CASRRLATYEQYF. In DNA form, the CDR3 reads TGTGCCAGCAGACGACTAGCTACGTACGAGCAGTACTTC. The chain uses TRBV6-5 and TRBJ2-7, with TRBD2 matching 7 bases. This CDR3 region has 13 residues. V shed 6 bases, J shed 4 bases, and the junction held 6 bases outside the gene matches. The germline V gene encodes CDR1 MNHEY and CDR2 SVGAGI.